This TCR beta chain derives from a study of cytomegalovirus exposure and HLA in healthy donors. Study outcomes and limitations: Cytomegalovirus association was assigned to around 150 TCR beta chains.

Produced via immunoSEQ multiplex PCR; TCRdb's table is partial and in-frame only. Of hundreds of thousands of clones listed, 86% are singletons. This clone occurred once. The antigen remains undetermined. The sequence came from a young woman in good health and CMV-seronegative. Input material: PBMCs.

The CDR3 region is CASSLLAEVETQYF. The CDR3 coding sequence is TGTGCCAGCAGTTTGCTAGCGGAGGTAGAGACCCAGTACTTC. The genes are TRBV28 and TRBJ2-5; 7 bases match TRBD2. This CDR3 has 14 residues. Germline values: CDR1 MDHEN, CDR2 SYDVKM. V lost 3 bases to trimming and J lost 4 bases; unmatched junction nucleotides: 5.